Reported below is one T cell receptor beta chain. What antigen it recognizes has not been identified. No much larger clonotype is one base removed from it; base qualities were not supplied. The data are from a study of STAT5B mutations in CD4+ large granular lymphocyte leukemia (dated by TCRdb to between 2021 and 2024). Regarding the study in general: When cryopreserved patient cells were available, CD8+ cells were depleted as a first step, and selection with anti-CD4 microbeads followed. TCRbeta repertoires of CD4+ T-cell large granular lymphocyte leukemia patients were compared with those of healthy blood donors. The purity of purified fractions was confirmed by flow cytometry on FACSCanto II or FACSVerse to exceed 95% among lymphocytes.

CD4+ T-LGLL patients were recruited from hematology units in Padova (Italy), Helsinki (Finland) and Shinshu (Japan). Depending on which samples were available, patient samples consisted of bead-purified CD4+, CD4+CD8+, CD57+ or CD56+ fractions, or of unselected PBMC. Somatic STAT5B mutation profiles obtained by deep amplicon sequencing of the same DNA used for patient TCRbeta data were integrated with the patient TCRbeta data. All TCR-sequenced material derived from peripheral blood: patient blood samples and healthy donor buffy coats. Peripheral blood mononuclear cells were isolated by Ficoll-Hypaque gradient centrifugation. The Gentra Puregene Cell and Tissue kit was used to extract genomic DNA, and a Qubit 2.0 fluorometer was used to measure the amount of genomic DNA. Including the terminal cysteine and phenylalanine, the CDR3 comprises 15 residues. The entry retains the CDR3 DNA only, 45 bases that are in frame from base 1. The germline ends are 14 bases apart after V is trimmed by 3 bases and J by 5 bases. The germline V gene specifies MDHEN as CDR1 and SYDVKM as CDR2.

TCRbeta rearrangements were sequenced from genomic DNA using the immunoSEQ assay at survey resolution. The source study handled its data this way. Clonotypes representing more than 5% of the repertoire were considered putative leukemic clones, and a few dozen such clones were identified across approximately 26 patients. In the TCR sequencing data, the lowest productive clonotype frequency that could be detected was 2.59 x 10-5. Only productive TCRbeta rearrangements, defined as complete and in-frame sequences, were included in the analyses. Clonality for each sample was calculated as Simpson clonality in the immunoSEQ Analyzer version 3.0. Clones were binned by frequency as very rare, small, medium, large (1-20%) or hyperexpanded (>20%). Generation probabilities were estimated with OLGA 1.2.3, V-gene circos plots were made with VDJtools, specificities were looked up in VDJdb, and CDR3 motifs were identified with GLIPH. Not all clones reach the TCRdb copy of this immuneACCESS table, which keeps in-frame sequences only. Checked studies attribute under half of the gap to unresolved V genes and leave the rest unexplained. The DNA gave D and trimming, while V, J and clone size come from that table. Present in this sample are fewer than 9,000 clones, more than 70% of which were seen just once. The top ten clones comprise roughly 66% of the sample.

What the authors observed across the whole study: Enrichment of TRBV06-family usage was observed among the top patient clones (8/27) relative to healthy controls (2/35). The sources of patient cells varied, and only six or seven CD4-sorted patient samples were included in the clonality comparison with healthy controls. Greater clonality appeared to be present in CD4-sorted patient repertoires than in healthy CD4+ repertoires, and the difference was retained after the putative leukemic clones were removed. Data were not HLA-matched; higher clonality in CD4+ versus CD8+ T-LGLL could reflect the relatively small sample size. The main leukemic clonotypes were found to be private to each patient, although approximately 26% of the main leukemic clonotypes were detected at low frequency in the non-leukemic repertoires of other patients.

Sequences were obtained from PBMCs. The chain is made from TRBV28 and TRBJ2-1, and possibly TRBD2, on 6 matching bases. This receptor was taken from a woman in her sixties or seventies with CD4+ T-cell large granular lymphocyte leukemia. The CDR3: CASSLGDSPNNEQFF. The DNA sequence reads TGTGCCAGCAGTTTGGGGGACTCTCCTAACAATGAGCAGTTCTTC.